The rows below give T cell receptor beta chains drawn from one sample of a study of T cells after yellow fever vaccination. TCRdb used MiXCR to reprocess the 5' RACE reads, holding one entry per CDR3 protein. The table records a few hundred thousand distinct CDR3 sequences, 18% of them present only once. Material: PBMCs, obtained before the yellow fever booster vaccination. The receptor source for this set is a man younger than 35 who received the YFV17D yellow fever vaccine. Both conserved end residues are trimmed from each CDR3. The order of the fields is V gene, J gene, clone size, CDR3 protein. Size is stated for part of the rows, as once, few or many counts, or as a class when the clone is expanded.

>TRBV2|TRBJ1-3|few
ASTPGSGNTIY
>TRBV20-1|TRBJ1-6|many
SARTGGSGNSPLH
>TRBV11-2|TRBJ2-2|.
ASSAIGGAAGELF
>TRBV7-9|TRBJ1-5|.
ASSLASDQPQH
>TRBV5-6|TRBJ2-5|.
ASSSSSGGEVETQY
>TRBV27|TRBJ2-1|.
ASSSGTGDGEQF
>TRBV7-2|TRBJ2-3|.
ASSLRRRDTQY
>TRBV6-2/TRBV6-3|TRBJ1-1|few
ASSYSAWGMNTEAF
>TRBV12-3/TRBV12-4|TRBJ1-1|few
ASSSLTGATEAF
>TRBV7-9|TRBJ1-5|few
ASSLEAGQPQH
>TRBV5-5|TRBJ1-1|.
ASSLDGEMNTEAF
>TRBV7-8|TRBJ1-3|.
ASSLGALGNTIY
>TRBV5-1|TRBJ2-1|few
ASSPSPGLSDGQF
>TRBV7-9|TRBJ2-5|.
ASSLDGYETQY
>TRBV10-1|TRBJ2-1|many
ASSASQLGEQF
>TRBV9|TRBJ1-6|many
ASGKGGSNSPLH
>TRBV12-3/TRBV12-4|TRBJ1-1|few
ASTPSGLLRGTEAF
>TRBV7-2|TRBJ2-5|few
ASTQAGVGGETQY
>TRBV7-3|TRBJ2-3|once
ASSSAWGLVDTQY
>TRBV20-1|TRBJ1-1|few
SASRGLETEAF
>TRBV6-5|TRBJ2-3|.
ASSATSGGLDTQY